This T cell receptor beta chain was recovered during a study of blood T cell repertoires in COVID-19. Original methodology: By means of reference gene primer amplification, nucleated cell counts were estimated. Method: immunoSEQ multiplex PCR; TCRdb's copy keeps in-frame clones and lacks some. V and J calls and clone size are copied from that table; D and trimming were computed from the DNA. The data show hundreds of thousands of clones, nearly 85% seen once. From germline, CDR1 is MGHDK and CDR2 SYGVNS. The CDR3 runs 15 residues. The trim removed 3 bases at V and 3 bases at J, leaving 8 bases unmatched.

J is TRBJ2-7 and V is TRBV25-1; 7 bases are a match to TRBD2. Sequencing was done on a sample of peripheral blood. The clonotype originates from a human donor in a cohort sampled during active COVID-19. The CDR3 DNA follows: TGTGCCAGCAGTGACCCTCACGGACTAGTCTACGAGCAGTACTTC. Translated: CASSDPHGLVYEQYF.